This T cell receptor (beta chain) was recovered during a study of blood T cell repertoires in COVID-19. Study background: Researchers got acute and convalescent COVID-19 samples from the United States, Italy and Spain. Sample material is recorded as cDNA or gDNA derived from T cells, B-cell-depleted T cells, or PBMCs.

As handled by the study authors: Using reference gene primer amplification, nucleated cell counts were estimated. The protocol was immunoSEQ multiplex PCR, while the TCRdb copy is restricted to in-frame clones and leaves out a portion. Clone size and V and J calls were adopted from that table, with D and trimming inferred from the DNA. The sample consists of 85,000 to 90,000 clones, 75% to 90% of them appearing once. V dropped 7 bases and J dropped 5; count of bases not matched to a gene: 16. The CDR3 length is 16 residues. Germline CDR1 MNHEY, CDR2 SMNVEV (reference sequence). Sequenced input: peripheral blood. The TCR sequence derives from a human donor in a cohort sampled during active COVID-19. V usage is TRBV27 and J usage is TRBJ2-5; 7 bases are shared with TRBD1. As DNA, the CDR3 is TGTGCCAGCACTTCATGGCCCAGACAGGGCGACGAGACCCAGTACTTC. Its translation: CASTSWPRQGDETQYF.